This TCR beta chain came from a study of control samples from healthy donors and cancer patients. Sequenced by immunoSEQ multiplex PCR; TCRdb stores in-frame clones only, minus some. The data hold tens of thousands of clones, with roughly nine tenths observed a single time. V was pared by 4 bases and J by 9 bases, with 15 bases of the junction left unmatched. The CDR3 length is 16 residues. Germline CDR1 LNHDA, CDR2 SQIVND (reference sequence). The receptor comes from a man aged 35 to 55 with colorectal cancer. Material: PBMCs. This sequence joins TRBV19 and TRBJ1-5, with 7 positions matching TRBD1. The CDR3 here is CASSTNREGGQVPQHF. The DNA of the CDR3 is TGTGCCAGTAGTACTAACAGGGAAGGAGGACAGGTGCCCCAGCATTTT.